The clone carrying this T cell receptor beta chain was recorded at least ten times. The antigen remains unidentified. The data were taken from a study of molecular identifiers for immune sequencing clone quantification. CD8+CD4-CCR7+CD45RA+ sorting gave the naive CD8 T cells. The V end was cut by 2 bases, the J end by 6 bases, with 4 bases between. Germline V lookup: CDR1 MNHEY, CDR2 SVGAGI. The CDR3 loop spans 12 amino acids. From the PCR reads, TCRdb called clonotypes with MiXCR, one entry per CDR3 protein. The table lists 85,000 to 100,000 distinct CDR3 sequences, about 24% of them singletons. Overall study results and limits: Sizes of highly expanded clones could be underestimated through identical TCRs sharing a barcode. Clones above 20 RNA copies held over 98% of effector molecules, under 1% in naive cells.

This chain connects TRBV6-5 to TRBJ2-2; D gene uncertain. This clonotype was obtained from a human donor in good health. Some libraries in this study had Jurkat cell RNA spiked in. The sequencing input was naive CD8+ T cells from blood, with Jurkat cell RNA spiked in. Subset in this sample: FACS-sorted CD8+CD4-CCR7+CD45RA+ naive T cells. In DNA, the CDR3 is TGTGCCAGCAGTTACGGCGCCGGGGAGCTGTTTTTT. It yields the protein CASSYGAGELFF.